A selection of T cell receptor beta chains follows, all from one sample in a study of T-cell reconstitution after alpha-beta-depleted transplantation in children. TCRdb ran MiXCR on the PCR reads and lists one entry per CDR3 protein. The table lists about 370,000 distinct CDR3 sequences, about a fifth of them singletons. The specimen was PBMCs from the stem cell graft donor, collected from the stem cell graft. These receptors were obtained from a human donor who donated a stem cell graft to a child with acute myeloid leukemia. CDR3s include the opening cysteine and the closing phenylalanine or tryptophan. Each record gives: V gene, clone size, J gene, D gene, CDR3 DNA, CDR3 protein. The D gene is left open where the match is weak. A clone size is listed for some rows: how often the clone was seen (once, few, many), or a class if it is expanded.

V: TRBV15; size: few; J: TRBJ2-6; D: NA; DNA: TGTGCCACCAGCAGAGATCCGGGTTCCTCTGGGGCCAACGTCCTGACTTTC; CDR3: CATSRDPGSSGANVLTF
V: TRBV7-3; size: few; J: TRBJ2-1; D: NA; DNA: TGTGCCAGCAGCTTAAAGGGGCAGGTGAAGCAGTTCTTC; CDR3: CASSLKGQVKQFF
V: TRBV20-1; size: NA; J: TRBJ2-7; D: TRBD1; DNA: TGCAGTGTCCGGACAGGATTCTACGAGCAGTACTTC; CDR3: CSVRTGFYEQYF
V: TRBV27; size: NA; J: TRBJ2-7; D: NA; DNA: TGTGCCAGCAGTCCAAGGGTGGCAGGGACCTACGAGCAGTACTTC; CDR3: CASSPRVAGTYEQYF
V: TRBV21-1; size: few; J: TRBJ2-1; D: NA; DNA: TGTGCCAGCAGCTTCGGACTAGCGGGAGATCATACGTGCTACAATGAGCAGTTCTTC; CDR3: CASSFGLAGDHTCYNEQFF
V: TRBV13; size: NA; J: TRBJ2-2; D: NA; DNA: TGTGCCAGCAGCTTAAAGCTTAGCGGGGAGCTGTTTTTT; CDR3: CASSLKLSGELFF
V: TRBV12-3/TRBV12-4; size: NA; J: TRBJ1-3; D: NA; DNA: TGTGCCAGCAGTTTAGAGGGGCCGGATTTGGGAAACACCATATATTTT; CDR3: CASSLEGPDLGNTIYF
V: TRBV21-1; size: NA; J: TRBJ2-7; D: NA; DNA: TGTGCCAGCAGCAAACCTAGCGGCCCACTAGCGGGACCCACCTACGAGCAGTACTTC; CDR3: CASSKPSGPLAGPTYEQYF
V: TRBV12-3/TRBV12-4; size: many; J: TRBJ2-1; D: NA; DNA: TGTGCCAGCAACGCTCTAGCATCCCCCTACAATGAGCAGTTCTTC; CDR3: CASNALASPYNEQFF
V: TRBV28; size: NA; J: TRBJ2-7; D: TRBD1; DNA: TGTGCCAGCAGTATAAACCCCGGGACAGCCTACGAGCAGTACTTC; CDR3: CASSINPGTAYEQYF
V: TRBV4-2; size: few; J: TRBJ2-7; D: TRBD2; DNA: TGTGCCAGCAGCCACACTAGCGGGAGAGCAGAAGAGCAGTACTTC; CDR3: CASSHTSGRAEEQYF
V: TRBV18; size: NA; J: TRBJ2-1; D: TRBD2; DNA: TGTGCCAGCTCACCTAGCGGGGAATACAATGAGCAGTTCTTC; CDR3: CASSPSGEYNEQFF
V: TRBV20-1; size: many; J: TRBJ2-7; D: TRBD2; DNA: TGCAGTGCTAGGACTAGCGGGAGGGCCTCCTACGAGCAGTACTTC; CDR3: CSARTSGRASYEQYF
V: TRBV6-5; size: NA; J: TRBJ1-2; D: NA; DNA: TGTGCCAGCAGTTCAACGGGACACGTTTTCGTAAACCTCTATGGCTACACCTTC; CDR3: CASSSTGHVFVNLYGYTF
V: TRBV28; size: once; J: TRBJ1-5; D: TRBD1; DNA: TGTGCCAGCAGCCTACGACAGGGGGTGAGCAATCAGCCCCAGCATTTT; CDR3: CASSLRQGVSNQPQHF
V: TRBV20-1; size: few; J: TRBJ2-7; D: NA; DNA: TGCAGTGCTCAGACAGGCTCAACCTACGAGCAGTACTTC; CDR3: CSAQTGSTYEQYF
V: TRBV5-1; size: NA; J: TRBJ2-2; D: NA; DNA: TGCGCCAGCAGCTTGGGACACCGATTGGACACCGGGGAGCTGTTTTTT; CDR3: CASSLGHRLDTGELFF
V: TRBV20-1; size: many; J: TRBJ2-6; D: NA; DNA: TGCAGTGCTAGGGGTCTGGCTACTGGGGCCAACGTCCTGACTTTC; CDR3: CSARGLATGANVLTF
V: TRBV20-1; size: NA; J: TRBJ2-3; D: NA; DNA: TGCAGTACGGACTCACCGGAACGGTGGGGCACGGATACGCAGTATTTT; CDR3: CSTDSPERWGTDTQYF
V: TRBV30; size: NA; J: TRBJ1-1; D: NA; DNA: TGTGCCTGGAGTGTAGGAGGCGGCCACACTGAAGCTTTCTTT; CDR3: CAWSVGGGHTEAFF
V: TRBV6-6; size: NA; J: TRBJ2-1; D: NA; DNA: TGTGCCAGCAAGAACAATGAGCAGTTCTTC; CDR3: CASKNNEQFF
V: TRBV27; size: few; J: TRBJ1-5; D: NA; DNA: TGTGCCAGCAGTTTCCACAATCAGCCCCAGCATTTT; CDR3: CASSFHNQPQHF
V: TRBV6-2/TRBV6-3; size: NA; J: TRBJ2-3; D: NA; DNA: TGTGCCAGCCATCTACGGGCAGATACGCAGTATTTT; CDR3: CASHLRADTQYF
V: TRBV29-1; size: many; J: TRBJ2-5; D: TRBD1; DNA: TGCAGCGTAGGGACAGGGGAAGAGACCCAGTACTTC; CDR3: CSVGTGEETQYF
V: TRBV29-1; size: many; J: TRBJ2-5; D: NA; DNA: TGCAGCGTTGATAACTCGAACCAAGAGACCCAGTACTTC; CDR3: CSVDNSNQETQYF
V: TRBV4-1; size: NA; J: TRBJ2-2; D: TRBD2; DNA: TGCGCCAGCAGCCAGACTAGCGGGTACACCGGGGAGCTGTTTTTT; CDR3: CASSQTSGYTGELFF
V: TRBV12-3/TRBV12-4; size: few; J: TRBJ2-3; D: TRBD2; DNA: TGTGCCAGCAGTCCTCTAGCGGGGCCAGATACGCAGTATTTT; CDR3: CASSPLAGPDTQYF
V: TRBV12-3/TRBV12-4; size: many; J: TRBJ2-1; D: NA; DNA: TGTGCCAGCAGCCCGGGTCCCGCTAATGAGCAGTTCTTC; CDR3: CASSPGPANEQFF
V: TRBV7-7; size: NA; J: TRBJ2-7; D: TRBD2; DNA: TGTGCCAGCAGCTTAGGGGTGGGGACTAGCGAGCAGTACTTC; CDR3: CASSLGVGTSEQYF
V: TRBV20-1; size: NA; J: TRBJ1-1; D: NA; DNA: TGCAGTGCTACCAAGAACACTGAAGCTTTCTTT; CDR3: CSATKNTEAFF
V: TRBV12-3/TRBV12-4; size: few; J: TRBJ2-7; D: NA; DNA: TGTGCCAGCGCTGAGTCGAAACCTTACGAGCAGTACTTC; CDR3: CASAESKPYEQYF
V: TRBV12-3/TRBV12-4; size: NA; J: TRBJ2-1; D: NA; DNA: TGTGCCAGCAGTCCAGGGGACGGATACAATGAGCAGTTCTTC; CDR3: CASSPGDGYNEQFF
V: TRBV20-1; size: many; J: TRBJ2-1; D: NA; DNA: TGCAGTGCATATCCCCCCTTATACAATGAGCAGTTCTTC; CDR3: CSAYPPLYNEQFF
V: TRBV28; size: NA; J: TRBJ2-7; D: NA; DNA: TGTGCCAGCAGTACCCGGAACGGACACAATCCCTACGAGCAGTACTTC; CDR3: CASSTRNGHNPYEQYF
V: TRBV5-1; size: NA; J: TRBJ2-7; D: NA; DNA: TGCGCCAGCAGCTTGGCCAAGGGGCTAGCTTACGAGCAGTACTTC; CDR3: CASSLAKGLAYEQYF
V: TRBV20-1; size: many; J: TRBJ2-5; D: TRBD2; DNA: TGCAGTGCTAAAGGACTAGCGGGATGGGAGACCCAGTACTTC; CDR3: CSAKGLAGWETQYF
V: TRBV9; size: NA; J: TRBJ2-1; D: NA; DNA: TGTGCCAGCAGCGTAGACGTGGGCTCCTACAATGAGCAGTTCTTC; CDR3: CASSVDVGSYNEQFF
V: TRBV27; size: NA; J: TRBJ1-4; D: NA; DNA: TGTGCCAGCAGTTTAAACAGGGCGGAAAAACTGTTTTTT; CDR3: CASSLNRAEKLFF
V: TRBV7-9; size: NA; J: TRBJ2-7; D: TRBD1; DNA: TGTGCCAGCAGCTTATCCGACAGGGGGCTCGAGCAGTACTTC; CDR3: CASSLSDRGLEQYF
V: TRBV29-1; size: NA; J: TRBJ2-2; D: TRBD2; DNA: TGCAGCGTCCTGCCACTAGCGGGAGGCGACACCGGGGAGCTGTTTTTT; CDR3: CSVLPLAGGDTGELFF
V: TRBV27; size: many; J: TRBJ2-1; D: NA; DNA: TGTGCCAGCAGTTATAGCGGAGGGGGGTACAATGAGCAGTTCTTC; CDR3: CASSYSGGGYNEQFF
V: TRBV7-9; size: NA; J: TRBJ2-7; D: NA; DNA: TGTGCCAGCAGCTACCCGACAGGCTACGAGCAGTACTTC; CDR3: CASSYPTGYEQYF
V: TRBV25-1; size: NA; J: TRBJ1-1; D: NA; DNA: TGTGCCAGCACAGGGGAAGGGTACACTGAAGCTTTCTTT; CDR3: CASTGEGYTEAFF
V: TRBV2; size: NA; J: TRBJ2-1; D: TRBD1; DNA: TGTACCAGCAGCCGGACAGGGGGATATGATGGGCAGTTCTTC; CDR3: CTSSRTGGYDGQFF
V: TRBV12-3/TRBV12-4; size: NA; J: TRBJ2-7; D: NA; DNA: TGTGCCAGCAGTACCGGACTGGACGAGCAGTACTTC; CDR3: CASSTGLDEQYF
V: TRBV7-8; size: NA; J: TRBJ2-7; D: TRBD1; DNA: TGTGCCAGCAGCTTATGGGACAGAGGTCCCCCAAACGAGCAGTACTTC; CDR3: CASSLWDRGPPNEQYF
V: TRBV9; size: NA; J: TRBJ1-1; D: NA; DNA: TGTGCCAGCACCGGCTCTATGAACACTGAAGCTTTCTTT; CDR3: CASTGSMNTEAFF
V: TRBV20-1; size: NA; J: TRBJ1-5; D: TRBD1; DNA: TGCAGTGCTAGGGGACAGGGGGCTTATCAGCCCCAGCATTTT; CDR3: CSARGQGAYQPQHF
V: TRBV5-1; size: NA; J: TRBJ2-7; D: TRBD2; DNA: TGCGCCAGCAGCTTGGTAGCGGGAGAGCCCGAGCAGTACTTC; CDR3: CASSLVAGEPEQYF
V: TRBV6-5; size: many; J: TRBJ2-2; D: NA; DNA: TGTGCCAGCTGGTCTATCGGGAAAGGGTTCGCCGGGGAGCTGTTTTTT; CDR3: CASWSIGKGFAGELFF